These 21 T cell receptor beta chains were sequenced from one sample in a study of CD8 T cells in ankylosing spondylitis. MiXCR was run by TCRdb on the 5' RACE reads, yielding one entry per CDR3 protein. Of 300,000 to 350,000 distinct CDR3 sequences in the sample, around 10% are singletons; the top ten hold roughly a tenth. The sample consisted of blood, either unsorted or a sorted T cell fraction (not recorded which). All receptors come from a female donor with ankylosing spondylitis or in good health (not recorded which).

The table lists this clonotype with many counts. J is TRBJ2-7 and V is TRBV28; 9 bases agree with TRBD1. Germline CDR1 and CDR2: MDHEN and SYDVKM. The V segment lost 6 bases and the J segment 2 bases; nucleotides outside the gene matches: 8. The CDR3 length is 15 residues. Here the CDR3 reads CASSLTGTGTYEQYF. CDR3 nucleotide sequence: TGTGCCAGCAGCCTGACCGGGACAGGGACCTACGAGCAGTACTTC.

This clonotype was seen at least ten times. The chain uses TRBV5-1 and TRBJ2-5; D is unresolved. The V and J ends lost 1 base and 4 bases respectively, with 5 bases between them. The CDR3 length is 12 residues. Germline V gene data show CDR1 as SGHRS and CDR2 as YFSETQ. The DNA for the CDR3 is TGCGCCAGCAGCTTGAGGAGAGAGACCCAGTACTTC. Protein sequence: CASSLRRETQYF.

This clonotype was found many times. The rearrangement uses TRBV20-1 and TRBJ1-5; D is ambiguous. The CDR3 totals 16 residues. V lost 2 bases and J lost 0, with 14 bases in between. The germline V gene has CDR1 DFQATT and CDR2 SNEGSKA (reference sequence). The DNA of the CDR3 is TGCAGTGCTAGAATAATGGCAGTCAATAGCAATCAGCCCCAGCATTTT. This encodes CSARIMAVNSNQPQHF.

This clonotype was seen at least ten times. V usage is TRBV3-1 and J usage is TRBJ2-2, with D tentatively TRBD2 (5 bases). The V and J ends lost 6 bases and 0 bases respectively, with 14 bases between them. Germline loops: CDR1 LGHDT, CDR2 YNNKEL (reference sequence). The CDR3 spans 16 residues. The CDR3 DNA is TGTGCCAGCAGATCCCGGGGTCCCGCGAACACCGGGGAGCTGTTTTTT. Translated: CASRSRGPANTGELFF.

Many counts were recorded for this clonotype. This chain links TRBV7-9 with TRBJ2-1, with D unclear. Trimming removed 0 bases at V and 4 bases at J, with 7 bases between. CDR1 is SEHNR and CDR2 is FQNEAQ in the germline V gene (reference sequence). CDR3 length: 14 amino acids. DNA for the CDR3: TGTGCCAGCAGCTTAGCGGGATCTTACAATGAGCAGTTCTTC. Its protein is CASSLAGSYNEQFF.

This clonotype was counted a few times. The rearrangement joins TRBV15 to TRBJ1-6, with D maybe TRBD1 (5 bases). The V gene lost 6 bases and the J gene lost 0 bases, with 9 bases spanning the gap. Germline V CDR1 and CDR2: LNHNV, YYDKDF (reference sequence). The CDR3 length is 15 residues. CDR3 region: CATREGASYNSPLHF. For the CDR3, the DNA is TGTGCCACCAGAGAAGGGGCCTCCTATAATTCACCCCTCCACTTT.

In this sample, this clonotype turned up a few times. The rearrangement joins TRBV4-3 to TRBJ1-2; 7 nucleotides line up with TRBD1. CDR3 length: 15 residues. The V gene's germline CDR1 is LGHNA and CDR2 YSLEER. Trimming cost V 0 bases and J 5 bases; bases outside gene matches: 6. The CDR3 spells CASSQDSTTGYGYTF. As DNA, the CDR3 is TGCGCCAGCAGCCAAGACTCCACGACAGGGTATGGCTACACCTTC.

The rearrangement joins TRBV2 to TRBJ2-1; 12 bases are shared with TRBD2. The V and J ends lost 6 bases and 11 bases, in that order; junction bases with no gene match: 20. CDR1 and CDR2 (germline): SNHLY, FYNNEI. This CDR3 comprises 18 residues. Here the CDR3 reads CASRTGTSGSWGPIKQFF. The CDR3 coding sequence is TGTGCCAGCAGAACCGGGACTAGCGGGTCCTGGGGGCCAATAAAGCAGTTCTTC.

This clonotype occurred many times. The V call is TRBV11-2, the J call TRBJ2-2, with a weak D call TRBD2 (6 bases). Germline assignment: CDR1 SGHAT and CDR2 FQNNGV. This CDR3 is built from 14 residues. The V and J ends lost 5 bases and 2 bases respectively, with 9 bases between them. CDR3 in amino acids: CASSRRGNTGELFF. The CDR3 DNA reads TGTGCCAGCAGCCGGAGGGGAAACACCGGGGAGCTGTTTTTT.

This clonotype occurred many times. V is TRBV28 and J is TRBJ1-5; no clear D gene. With 8 bases removed from V and 0 bases from J, the gap between germline ends came to 5 bases. CDR1 and CDR2 (germline): MDHEN, SYDVKM. This CDR3 region has 12 residues. CDR3 sequence reads: CASALSNQPQHF. The CDR3 DNA follows: TGTGCCAGCGCTCTTAGCAATCAGCCCCAGCATTTT.

The rearrangement uses TRBV5-3 and TRBJ2-1; TRBD1 might be the D (6 bases). TRBV5-3 is noted as an ORF with a role that remains uncertain. The CDR3 runs 17 residues. Trimming shortened V by 8 bases and J by 0 bases, and 21 bases separated the two germline ends. CDR3 residues: CASYPGGGGHSYNEQFF. The CDR3 DNA is TGTGCCAGTTACCCTGGGGGTGGGGGCCACTCCTACAATGAGCAGTTCTTC.

This clonotype was observed a few times. CDR3 nucleotides: TGTGCCAGCTCACCGCCAAACGGACAGATGAACACTGAAGCTTTCTTT. Translated, it gives CASSPPNGQMNTEAFF. The V and J genes are TRBV18 and TRBJ1-1, with D maybe TRBD1 (6 bases). Germline loops: CDR1 KGHSH, CDR2 LQKENI. Trimming shortened V by 3 bases and J by 0 bases, and 14 bases separated the two germline ends. This CDR3 is 16 amino acids long.

There are many counts of this clonotype. V gene TRBV20-1 combines with J gene TRBJ2-2, with 7 nucleotides matching TRBD1. Per germline, CDR1 DFQATT and CDR2 SNEGSKA (reference sequence). The V and J ends lost 0 bases and 9 bases, in that order; junction bases with no gene match: 10. The length of the CDR3 is 15 residues. This CDR3 is CSARDARLGGRELFF. The CDR3 bases are TGCAGTGCTAGAGACGCTCGGCTAGGGGGCCGGGAGCTGTTTTTT.

In its sample, this clonotype was seen many times. The J gene is TRBJ2-3, the V gene TRBV20-1, with TRBD2 matching 9 bases. V shed 6 bases and J 2 bases; nucleotides not matched to a gene: 9. Germline values: CDR1 DFQATT, CDR2 SNEGSKA (reference sequence). CDR3 length equals 15 residues. In DNA form, the CDR3 reads TGCAGTGCCCTCGGGATAGCGGGGGCCACAGATACGCAGTATTTT. Amino acids: CSALGIAGATDTQYF.

The V call is TRBV30, the J call TRBJ1-1; D is perhaps TRBD1 (5 bases). Per germline, CDR1 GTSNPN and CDR2 SVGIG (reference sequence). This CDR3 is 13 amino acids long. Trimming took 0 bases from V and 3 from J, leaving 8 bases between them. CDR3 sequence: CAWSVGVDTEAFF. For the CDR3, the DNA is TGTGCCTGGAGTGTAGGGGTGGACACTGAAGCTTTCTTT.

This clonotype has more than one count but fewer than ten. The V call is TRBV4-2, the J call TRBJ2-5; D remains ambiguous. The V gene lost 3 bases and the J gene lost 2 bases, with 10 bases spanning the gap. Germline values: CDR1 LGHNA, CDR2 YNFKEQ. CDR3 length equals 14 residues. CDR3 region: CASSQRLKQETQYF. The CDR3 DNA follows: TGTGCCAGCAGCCAGCGACTGAAACAAGAGACCCAGTACTTC.

This chain joins TRBV5-1 and TRBJ2-7; possibly TRBD1 or TRBD2 for D (5 bases each). Germline values: CDR1 SGHRS, CDR2 YFSETQ. There are 15 residues in the CDR3. With 7 bases removed from V and 3 bases from J, the gap between germline ends came to 20 bases. CDR3 in DNA: TGCGCCAGCGAGGGACGGACGGAAGAACACTACGAGCAGTACTTC. This translates into CASEGRTEEHYEQYF.

This clonotype came up a few times. The genes are TRBV7-8 and TRBJ1-1; 8 bases agree with TRBD1. Trimming at V came to 3 bases and at J to 8 bases, leaving 8 bases not matched to a gene. Germline V lookup: CDR1 SGHVS, CDR2 FQNEAQ. The CDR3 length is 14 residues. The DNA of the CDR3 is TGTGCCAGCAGCTTCGGGACAGGCGCAATCGAAGCTTTCTTT. It specifies CASSFGTGAIEAFF.

The chain employs TRBV4-2 and TRBJ1-1; D is uncertain. Deletions cut 2 bases from V and 4 bases from J, with 11 bases between. CDR1 and CDR2 (germline): LGHNA, YNFKEQ. The CDR3 spans 14 residues. The CDR3, as DNA: TGTGCCAGCAGCCAATCCTCCCTCGGCACTGAAGCTTTCTTT. Protein product: CASSQSSLGTEAFF.

This clonotype showed up many times. V and J are TRBV11-2 and TRBJ2-1; 13 bases agree with TRBD2. The CDR3 consists of 16 residues. V trimming: 5 bases; J trimming: 8 bases; junction bases outside the gene matches: 9. Germline-derived CDR1 and CDR2 are SGHAT and FQNNGV. CDR3 sequence: CASSPLAGGISDEQFF. CDR3 coding DNA: TGTGCCAGCAGCCCACTAGCGGGAGGGATCTCCGATGAGCAGTTCTTC. Based on the CDR3 plus reference TRBV11-2 and TRBJ2-1, the full variable domain is EAGVAQSPRYKIIEKRQSVAFWCNPISGHATLYWYQQILGQGPKLLIQFQNNGVVDDSQLPKDRFSAERLKGVDSTLKIQPAKLEDSAVYLCASSPLAGGISDEQFFGPGTRLTVL.

This clonotype has only a few counts. The chain is built from TRBV5-1 and TRBJ2-7, with D possibly being TRBD1 or TRBD2 (5 bases each). Trimming took 4 bases from V and 6 from J, leaving 17 bases between them. The V gene's germline CDR1 is SGHRS and CDR2 YFSETQ. This CDR3 region has 14 residues. The CDR3 is CASSRTGPTGEQYF. Written as DNA, the CDR3 is TGCGCCAGCAGCCGGACGGGGCCGACGGGCGAGCAGTACTTC.